These 30 T cell receptor beta chains came from one sample sequenced in a study of T-cell memory formation after mild COVID-19. TCRdb independently ran MiXCR on the 5' RACE reads; one entry per CDR3 protein. The sample records about 440,000 distinct CDR3 sequences, 20% being singletons. The sample taken for sequencing was PBMCs or a T cell subset sorted from them (not recorded which). These receptors were taken from an adult woman who had mild COVID-19 (a few samples of this study predate the infection). Cell type and time point are not known.

This clonotype was observed a few times. This chain links TRBV12-3 or TRBV12-4 with TRBJ1-1; no clear D gene. CDR3 length: 18 amino acids. V was trimmed by 2 bases and J by 1 base, leaving 20 bases between them. CDR3 protein: CASSLYRSGINANTEAFF. The CDR3 DNA is TGTGCCAGCAGTTTATATAGATCGGGTATCAACGCGAACACTGAAGCTTTCTTT.

This clonotype was seen only a few times. The chain links TRBV5-1 to TRBJ2-6; 9 positions match TRBD1. V lost 4 bases and J lost 1; bases outside the gene matches: 6. The CDR3 loop spans 17 amino acids. Germline loops: CDR1 SGHRS, CDR2 YFSETQ. This CDR3 is CASSNTGTGSGANVLTF. The CDR3 DNA is TGCGCCAGCAGCAACACCGGGACAGGGTCTGGGGCCAACGTCCTGACTTTC.

The rearrangement links TRBV19 to TRBJ1-1, with D possibly being TRBD1 (6 bases). The CDR3 extends over 12 amino acids. Germline V lookup: CDR1 LNHDA, CDR2 SQIVND (reference sequence). Deletions cut 11 bases from V and 4 bases from J, with 14 bases between. As DNA, the CDR3 is TGTGCCGCCATTACCAGGGGCACTGAAGCTTTCTTT. Translating gives CAAITRGTEAFF.

A few counts support this clonotype. The CDR3 DNA reads as TGCGCCAGCACTAAAGGGAGCCCAGATACGCAGTATTTT. This encodes CASTKGSPDTQYF. The chain employs TRBV5-1 and TRBJ2-3; possibly TRBD2 for D (5 bases). V was pared by 6 bases and J by 4 bases, with 12 bases between. CDR1 and CDR2 (germline): SGHRS, YFSETQ. This CDR3 comprises 13 residues.

This clonotype was detected a few times. This chain uses TRBV7-9 with TRBJ2-5, with TRBD1 matching over 9 bases. Per germline, CDR1 SEHNR and CDR2 FQNEAQ (reference sequence). V trimming: 6 bases; J trimming: 1 base; junction bases outside the gene matches: 9. CDR3 length: 16 amino acids. The CDR3 here is CASSNRDRAIQETQYF. The CDR3 DNA reads as TGTGCCAGCAGTAATCGGGACAGGGCCATCCAAGAGACCCAGTACTTC.

The chain uses TRBV7-9 and TRBJ2-5, with D unresolved. Looked up from germline, CDR1 is SEHNR and CDR2 is FQNEAQ (reference sequence). V was pared by 6 bases and J by 4 bases, with 6 bases between. The CDR3 has 11 residues. CDR3 DNA sequence: TGTGCCAGCAGACCGATAGAGACCCAGTACTTC. Residues: CASRPIETQYF.

Note on this clonotype: The junction differs from germline at one of its ends, possibly a read error. This chain links TRBV18 with TRBJ2-7, with D possibly matching TRBD1 (5 bases). The germline V gene has CDR1 KGHSH and CDR2 LQKENI. The CDR3 has 14 residues. Here the CDR3 reads CASSPDSESSEQYF. CDR3 DNA sequence: TGTGCCAGCTCACCAGACAGTGAGTCCTCCGAGCAGTACTTC.

The J gene is TRBJ2-2, the V gene TRBV12-3 or TRBV12-4; 8 nucleotides align to TRBD2. V was clipped by 4 bases and J by 3 bases; unmatched bases: 10. The CDR3 covers 17 residues. The CDR3 loop is CASSSTRTSLDTGELFF. The CDR3 DNA reads TGTGCCAGCAGTTCAACTCGGACTAGCTTGGACACCGGGGAGCTGTTTTTT.

The rearrangement uses TRBV21-1 and TRBJ1-2; the table's D call TRBD1 went unverified against the DNA. TRBV21-1 is a pseudogene segment. The CDR3 runs 16 residues. CDR3 protein: CASSPPLGPSWRGYTF. The CDR3 DNA reads as TGTGCCAGCAGCCCCCCTTTGGGTCCCTCTTGGAGAGGCTACACCTTC.

This clonotype was counted only a few times. The chain recombines TRBV5-1 with TRBJ2-7; D ambiguous. The CDR3 contains 13 residues. CDR1 is SGHRS, CDR2 YFSETQ, per germline. V was shortened by 4 bases and J by 4 bases, with 12 bases between the two germline ends. The DNA for the CDR3 is TGCGCCAGCAGCGACCCGAATTTATACGAGCAGTACTTC. Its translation is CASSDPNLYEQYF.

This clonotype was observed a few times. The chain couples TRBV12-3 or TRBV12-4 to TRBJ2-2, with D possibly matching TRBD1 (6 bases). There are 16 residues in the CDR3. V lost 4 bases and J lost 3, with 15 bases in between. The CDR3: CASSSGWTVYTGELFF. The DNA for the CDR3 is TGTGCCAGCAGTTCAGGGTGGACAGTCTACACCGGGGAGCTGTTTTTT.

This clonotype was detected ten times or more. The genes are TRBV9 and TRBJ1-1; TRBD1 matches 9 bases. V dropped 4 bases and J dropped 0; count of bases not matched to a gene: 7. The CDR3 is 16 residues long. Germline V gene sequence: CDR1 SGDLS, CDR2 YYNGEE. This chain's CDR3 is CASSLATGGLNTEAFF. The CDR3 DNA follows: TGTGCCAGCAGCCTCGCGACAGGGGGTCTGAACACTGAAGCTTTCTTT.

This clonotype was found a few times. The rearrangement joins TRBV5-1 to TRBJ2-1, with TRBD2 matching over 7 bases. The germline CDR1 and CDR2 sequences are SGHRS and YFSETQ. This CDR3 contains 18 residues. After removal of 0 bases from V and 4 bases from J, the junction contained 13 bases not matched to a gene. In nucleotides, the CDR3 is TGCGCCAGCAGCTTGGAGGGAGGGGACCTCCGAAGATACAATGAGCAGTTCTTC. It encodes CASSLEGGDLRRYNEQFF.

CDR3 sequence: CASSLRHYNEQFF. CDR3 nucleotide sequence: TGTGCCAGCAGCTTGAGACACTACAATGAGCAGTTCTTC. V is TRBV7-6 and J is TRBJ2-1; unclear D gene. The CDR3 spans 13 residues. V was trimmed by 3 bases and J by 3 bases, leaving 6 bases between them. CDR1 is SGHVS and CDR2 is FNYEAQ in the germline V gene.

This chain uses TRBV9 with TRBJ2-2; 7 nucleotides align to TRBD2. The CDR3 has 16 amino acids. Trimming cost V 0 bases and J 7 bases; bases outside gene matches: 9. Germline assignment: CDR1 SGDLS and CDR2 YYNGEE. This CDR3 is CASSVGATSPDGELFF. The DNA of the CDR3 is TGTGCCAGCAGCGTAGGGGCGACTAGCCCGGACGGGGAGCTGTTTTTT. The whole variable domain, remainder taken from reference TRBV9 and TRBJ2-2, is DSGVTQTPKHLITATGQRVTLRCSPRSGDLSVYWYQQSLDQGLQFLIQYYNGEERAKGNILERFSAQQFPDLHSELNLSSLELGDSALYFCASSVGATSPDGELFFGEGSRLTVL.

The rearrangement joins TRBV27 to TRBJ2-6, with 12 nucleotides matching TRBD1. Germline V CDR1 and CDR2: MNHEY, SMNVEV (reference sequence). This CDR3 comprises 18 residues. Trimming at V came to 7 bases and at J to 1 base, leaving 8 bases not matched to a gene. The CDR3 bases are TGTGCCAGCACGACTCGGGACAGGGGGCGTTCTGGGGCCAACGTCCTGACTTTC. Translated, it gives CASTTRDRGRSGANVLTF.

V usage is TRBV7-9 and J usage is TRBJ1-1, with 9 bases that match TRBD1. Per the germline V gene, CDR1 is SEHNR and CDR2 is FQNEAQ (reference sequence). CDR3 length equals 14 residues. The junction had 3 bases not matched to a gene; V was cut back by 0 bases and J by 7 bases. CDR3 residues: CASSLASGQGEAFF. The CDR3 bases are TGTGCCAGCAGCTTAGCCTCGGGACAGGGTGAAGCTTTCTTT.

V usage is TRBV7-3 and J usage is TRBJ1-1; D may be TRBD1 (5 bases). V lost 2 bases and J lost 6, with 10 bases in between. Per the germline V gene, CDR1 is SGHTA and CDR2 is FQGTGA. The CDR3 is 13 residues long. CDR3 protein: CASSLRGDSEAFF. CDR3 in DNA: TGTGCCAGCAGCTTACGGGGGGACTCTGAAGCTTTCTTT.

This clonotype has just a few counts. This chain uses TRBV6-2 or TRBV6-3 with TRBJ1-2; no clear D. Germline V gene lookup returns CDR1 MNHEY and CDR2 SVGEGT. Deletions cut 4 bases from V and 6 bases from J, with 15 bases between. The CDR3 covers 14 residues. The CDR3 sequence is CASSLRTSLHGYTF. The CDR3 region has the DNA TGTGCCAGCAGTTTGAGAACCTCGCTCCATGGCTACACCTTC.

V and J are TRBV20-1 and TRBJ2-1, with D perhaps matching TRBD2 (5 bases). The CDR3 length is 10 residues. Germline V gives CDR1 DFQATT, CDR2 SNEGSKA (reference sequence). CDR3 residues: CNAAVAEQFF. The DNA of the CDR3 is TGCAATGCCGCCGTAGCGGAGCAGTTCTTC.

The chain employs TRBV14 and TRBJ2-2; the match to TRBD1 covers 7 bases. Trimming at V came to 4 bases and at J to 1 base, leaving 6 bases not matched to a gene. CDR1 is SGHDN and CDR2 is FVKESK in the germline V gene. This CDR3 spans 16 amino acids. CDR3 DNA: TGTGCCAGCAGCCTGCAACAGGGGTGGAACACCGGGGAGCTGTTTTTT. As protein: CASSLQQGWNTGELFF.

The chain combines TRBV5-6 with TRBJ2-7; TRBD2 agrees at 9 bases. Germline values: CDR1 SGHDT, CDR2 YYEEEE. V shed 4 bases and J 7 bases; nucleotides not matched to a gene: 12. This CDR3 has 15 amino acids. As DNA, the CDR3 is TGTGCCAGCAGCCGTCGGAGACTAGCGGACCTTGAGCAGTACTTC. It translates to CASSRRRLADLEQYF.

The genes are TRBV15 and TRBJ1-1; unclear D gene. Trimming shortened V by 0 bases and J by 2 bases, and 4 bases separated the two germline ends. The CDR3 is 13 amino acids. Per the germline V gene, CDR1 is LNHNV and CDR2 is YYDKDF (reference sequence). This chain's CDR3 is CATSRDQNTEAFF. Written as DNA, the CDR3 is TGTGCCACCAGCAGAGACCAAAACACTGAAGCTTTCTTT. Full variable domain (remainder filled in from reference TRBV15 and TRBJ1-1): DAMVIQNPRYQVTQFGKPVTLSCSQTLNHNVMYWYQQKSSQAPKLLFHYYDKDFNNEADTPDNFQSRRPNTSFCFLDIRSPGLGDTAMYLCATSRDQNTEAFFGQGTRLTVV.

This clonotype appeared many times. The gene calls are TRBV5-1 and TRBJ2-2; D unclear. This CDR3 is 14 amino acids long. The germline V gene encodes CDR1 SGHRS and CDR2 YFSETQ. V lost 0 bases and J lost 4, with 7 bases in between. CDR3 DNA: TGCGCCAGCAGCTTGGCCGCGGTCACCGGGGAGCTGTTTTTT. Amino acid sequence: CASSLAAVTGELFF.

V gene TRBV18 combines with J gene TRBJ1-1, with D unclear. Trimming pared 0 bases from V and 7 bases from J, leaving 9 bases between. This CDR3 has 13 amino acids. Germline V lookup: CDR1 KGHSH, CDR2 LQKENI. CDR3 in amino acids: CASSPPPGGEAFF. The CDR3 DNA reads as TGTGCCAGCTCACCACCACCGGGCGGTGAAGCTTTCTTT.

V gene TRBV30 combines with J gene TRBJ1-1, with D perhaps TRBD1 (6 bases). The V gene's germline CDR1 is GTSNPN and CDR2 SVGIG (reference sequence). V was shortened by 8 bases and J by 0 bases, with 25 bases between the two germline ends. The CDR3 runs 17 residues. The CDR3 DNA is TGTGCCGGGACCGGGATTTTCAGGGGAACTGTGAACACTGAAGCTTTCTTT. As protein: CAGTGIFRGTVNTEAFF. Using reference TRBV30 and TRBJ1-1 for the parts outside the CDR3, the full variable domain is SQTIHQWPATLVQPVGSPLSLECTVEGTSNPNLYWYRQAAGRGLQLLFYSVGIGQISSEVPQNLSASRPQDRQFILSSKKLLLSDSGFYLCAGTGIFRGTVNTEAFFGQGTRLTVV.

The J gene is TRBJ2-5, the V gene TRBV20-1, with 11 bases that match TRBD2. V gave up 0 bases and J gave up 5 bases; unmatched junction bases: 8. Germline V gene sequence: CDR1 DFQATT, CDR2 SNEGSKA (reference sequence). This CDR3 has 16 residues. CDR3 amino acids: CSARERVAGGLETQYF. CDR3 bases: TGCAGTGCTAGAGAGAGAGTAGCGGGGGGGCTGGAGACCCAGTACTTC.

This clonotype occurred a few times. The rearrangement links TRBV29-1 to TRBJ2-5; 8 bases match TRBD2. Germline CDR1 SQVTM, CDR2 ANQGSEA. This CDR3 is built from 14 residues. Losses at the gene ends were 6 bases for V and 3 bases for J; bases not matched to a gene: 9. This chain's CDR3 is CSVGAGAQEETQYF. The CDR3 DNA is TGCAGCGTCGGAGCGGGGGCCCAGGAAGAGACCCAGTACTTC.

This clonotype was observed a few times. J is TRBJ2-4 and V is TRBV20-1, with D unclear. V was clipped by 1 base and J by 1 base, with 17 bases between them. The CDR3 sequence is 17 residues long. Germline V lookup: CDR1 DFQATT, CDR2 SNEGSKA (reference sequence). The CDR3 spells CSARGINNGVAKNIQYF. For the CDR3, the DNA is TGCAGTGCTAGAGGGATAAATAATGGGGTGGCCAAAAACATTCAGTACTTC.

This rearrangement joins TRBV5-1 to TRBJ1-2, with a possible D match to TRBD1 (5 bases). V was cut by 4 bases and J by 9 bases, with 16 bases left in between. This CDR3 contains 13 residues. Germline V gene lookup returns CDR1 SGHRS and CDR2 YFSETQ. The CDR3 DNA is TGCGCCAGCAGCACTTCTGAGGGGTCTAGCTACACCTTC. It encodes CASSTSEGSSYTF.